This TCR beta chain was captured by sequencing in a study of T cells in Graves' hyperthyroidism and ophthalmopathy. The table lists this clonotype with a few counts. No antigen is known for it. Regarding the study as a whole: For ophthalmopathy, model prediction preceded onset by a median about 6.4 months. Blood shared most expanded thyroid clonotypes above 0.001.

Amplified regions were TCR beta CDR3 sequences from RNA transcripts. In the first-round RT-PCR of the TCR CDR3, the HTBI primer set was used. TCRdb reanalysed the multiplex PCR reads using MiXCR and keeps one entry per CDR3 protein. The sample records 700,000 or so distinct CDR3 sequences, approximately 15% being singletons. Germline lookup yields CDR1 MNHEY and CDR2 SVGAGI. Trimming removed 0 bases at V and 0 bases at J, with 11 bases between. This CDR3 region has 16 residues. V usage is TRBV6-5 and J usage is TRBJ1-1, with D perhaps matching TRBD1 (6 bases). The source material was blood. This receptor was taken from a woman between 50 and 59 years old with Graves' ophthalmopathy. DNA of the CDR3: TGTGCCAGCAGTTACTCCCACAGGGCCCTGAACACTGAAGCTTTCTTT. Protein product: CASSYSHRALNTEAFF.